This T cell receptor (beta chain) was profiled in a study of T cells expressing NK-cell markers. Regarding the study as a whole: In four donors, these clonotypes also led the CD3+CD56-NKG2C+ fraction.

On this clonotype: What it binds is unknown.

TCRdb re-called the 5' RACE reads and catalogs CDR3 proteins one per entry, DNA excluded. The table for this sample gives some 600,000 distinct CDR3 sequences. Sequencing input: blood T cells: a sorted CD56 or NKG2C T cell subset, CD4+ or CD8+ T cells, or bulk PBMC T cells (not recorded which). This sequence was found in a man aged 18 to 35 in good health.

The CDR3 spells CASSTPYSDPGYTF. This chain links TRBV7-9 with TRBJ1-2. Germline V gene sequence: CDR1 SEHNR, CDR2 FQNEAQ (reference sequence). The CDR3 has 14 residues.